This TCR beta chain was captured by sequencing in a study of neoadjuvant anti-PD-1 for oral cavity cancer. For the study at large: Patients without progression got a fourth dose around day 43.

The method was immunoSEQ multiplex PCR; TCRdb's version includes in-frame clones alone and lacks a portion of them. The sample has 63,000 or so clones, about 90% seen once. Documented time point: after neoadjuvant nivolumab, at surgical resection. Patients had HPV-negative, locally advanced oral cavity squamous cell carcinoma. Analysis of PBMCs was direct, with no culture step. In this sample, this clone is medium-sized. The germline CDR1 and CDR2 sequences are SEHNR and FQNEAQ (reference sequence). The CDR3 spans 16 residues. V was trimmed by 5 bases and J by 3 bases, leaving 17 bases between them. This specimen was PBMCs, taken after nivolumab (anti-PD-1) treatment. This receptor was obtained from a person aged 35-80 years with oral cavity squamous cell carcinoma. V usage is TRBV7-9 and J usage is TRBJ1-3; the D is unclear. The CDR3 spells CASSPTFDIFGNTIYF. The CDR3 DNA sequence: TGTGCCAGCAGCCCCACCTTCGATATTTTTGGAAACACCATATATTTT.